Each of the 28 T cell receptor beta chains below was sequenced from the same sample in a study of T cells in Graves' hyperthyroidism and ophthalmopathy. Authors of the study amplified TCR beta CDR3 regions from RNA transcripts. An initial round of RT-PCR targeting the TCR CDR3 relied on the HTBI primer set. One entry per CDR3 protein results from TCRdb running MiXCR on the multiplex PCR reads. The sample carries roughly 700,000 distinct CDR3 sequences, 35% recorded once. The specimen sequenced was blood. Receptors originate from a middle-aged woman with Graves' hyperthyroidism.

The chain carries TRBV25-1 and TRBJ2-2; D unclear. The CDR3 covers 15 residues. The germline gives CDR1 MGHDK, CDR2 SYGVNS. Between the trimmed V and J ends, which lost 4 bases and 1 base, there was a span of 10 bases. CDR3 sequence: CASSALVWNTGELFF. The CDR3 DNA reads TGTGCCAGCAGTGCCTTAGTCTGGAACACCGGGGAGCTGTTTTTT.

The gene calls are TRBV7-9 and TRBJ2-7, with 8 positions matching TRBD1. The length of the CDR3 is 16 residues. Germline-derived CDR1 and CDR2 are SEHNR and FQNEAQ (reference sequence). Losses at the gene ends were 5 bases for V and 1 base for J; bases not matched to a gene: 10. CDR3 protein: CASSHRDRSVSYEQYF. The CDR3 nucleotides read TGTGCCAGCAGCCACCGGGACAGGTCTGTTTCCTACGAGCAGTACTTC.

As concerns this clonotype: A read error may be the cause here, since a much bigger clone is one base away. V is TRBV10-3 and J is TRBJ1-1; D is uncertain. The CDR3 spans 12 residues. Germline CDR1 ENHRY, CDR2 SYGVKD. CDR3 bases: TGTGCCAGCAGTTACGGGCGTCGTGAAGCTTTCTTT. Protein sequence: CASSYGRREAFF.

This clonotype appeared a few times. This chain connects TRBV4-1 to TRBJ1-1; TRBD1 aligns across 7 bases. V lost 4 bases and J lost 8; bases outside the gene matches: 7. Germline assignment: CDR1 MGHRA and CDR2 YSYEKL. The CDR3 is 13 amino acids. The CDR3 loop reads CASSPEDRSEAFF. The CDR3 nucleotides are TGCGCCAGCAGCCCTGAGGACAGGTCGGAAGCTTTCTTT.

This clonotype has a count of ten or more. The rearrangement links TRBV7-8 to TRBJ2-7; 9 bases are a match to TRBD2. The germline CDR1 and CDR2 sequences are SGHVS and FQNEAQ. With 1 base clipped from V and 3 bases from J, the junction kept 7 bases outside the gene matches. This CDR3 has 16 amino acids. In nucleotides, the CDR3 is TGTGCCAGCAGCTTAGTGAGTAGCGGGAGTGGCTACGAGCAGTACTTC. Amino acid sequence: CASSLVSSGSGYEQYF.

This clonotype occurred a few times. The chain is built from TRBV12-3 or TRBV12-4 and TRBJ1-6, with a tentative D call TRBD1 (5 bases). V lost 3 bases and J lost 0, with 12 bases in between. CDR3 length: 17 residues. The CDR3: CASSLRQLSSYNSPLHF. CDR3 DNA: TGTGCCAGCAGTTTGCGACAGCTCAGCTCCTATAATTCACCCCTCCACTTT.

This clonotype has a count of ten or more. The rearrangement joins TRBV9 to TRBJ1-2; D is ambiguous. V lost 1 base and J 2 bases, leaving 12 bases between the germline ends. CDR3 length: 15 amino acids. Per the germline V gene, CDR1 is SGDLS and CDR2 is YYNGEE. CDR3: CASSVLLGGNYGYTF. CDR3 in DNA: TGTGCCAGCAGCGTACTTTTGGGCGGGAACTATGGCTACACCTTC.

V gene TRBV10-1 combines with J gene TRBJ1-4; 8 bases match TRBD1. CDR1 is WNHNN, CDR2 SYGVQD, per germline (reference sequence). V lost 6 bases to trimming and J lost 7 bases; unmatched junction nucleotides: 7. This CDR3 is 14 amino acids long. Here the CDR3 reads CASSANRGSEKLFF. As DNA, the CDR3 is TGCGCCAGCAGCGCAAACAGGGGGAGTGAAAAACTGTTTTTT.

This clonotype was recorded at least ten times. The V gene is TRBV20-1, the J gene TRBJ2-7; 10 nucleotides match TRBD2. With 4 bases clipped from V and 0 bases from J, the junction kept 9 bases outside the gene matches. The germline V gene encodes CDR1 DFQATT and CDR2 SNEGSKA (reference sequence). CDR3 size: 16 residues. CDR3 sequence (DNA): TGCAGTGCTACCGCCACTAGCGGGATTAGCTCCTACGAGCAGTACTTC. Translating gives CSATATSGISSYEQYF.

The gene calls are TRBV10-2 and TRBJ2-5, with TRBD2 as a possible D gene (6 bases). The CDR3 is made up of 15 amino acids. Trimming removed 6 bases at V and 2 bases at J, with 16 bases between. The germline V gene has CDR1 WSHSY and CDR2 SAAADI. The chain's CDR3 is CASRGEDGQQETQYF. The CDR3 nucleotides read TGCGCCAGCAGGGGGGAGGACGGACAACAAGAGACCCAGTACTTC.

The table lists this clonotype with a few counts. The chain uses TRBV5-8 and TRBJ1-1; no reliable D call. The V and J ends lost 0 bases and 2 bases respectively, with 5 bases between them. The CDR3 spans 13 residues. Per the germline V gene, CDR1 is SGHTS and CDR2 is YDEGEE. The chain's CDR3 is CASSLVDNTEAFF. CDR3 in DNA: TGTGCCAGCAGCTTGGTAGATAACACTGAAGCTTTCTTT.

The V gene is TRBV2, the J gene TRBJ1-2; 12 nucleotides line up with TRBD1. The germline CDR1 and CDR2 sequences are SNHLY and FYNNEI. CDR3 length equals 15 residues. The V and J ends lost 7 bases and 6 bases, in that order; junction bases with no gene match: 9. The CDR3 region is CASTGGTGGADGYTF. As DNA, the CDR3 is TGTGCCAGCACCGGGGGGACAGGGGGCGCGGATGGCTACACCTTC.

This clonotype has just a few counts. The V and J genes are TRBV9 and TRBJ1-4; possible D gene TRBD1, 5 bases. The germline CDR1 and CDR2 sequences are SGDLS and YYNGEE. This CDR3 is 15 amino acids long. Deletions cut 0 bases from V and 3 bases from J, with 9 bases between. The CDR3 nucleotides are TGTGCCAGCAGCGTAGGGGGGATTTCTAATGAAAAACTGTTTTTT. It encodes CASSVGGISNEKLFF. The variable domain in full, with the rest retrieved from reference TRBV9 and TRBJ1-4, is DSGVTQTPKHLITATGQRVTLRCSPRSGDLSVYWYQQSLDQGLQFLIQYYNGEERAKGNILERFSAQQFPDLHSELNLSSLELGDSALYFCASSVGGISNEKLFFGSGTQLSVL.

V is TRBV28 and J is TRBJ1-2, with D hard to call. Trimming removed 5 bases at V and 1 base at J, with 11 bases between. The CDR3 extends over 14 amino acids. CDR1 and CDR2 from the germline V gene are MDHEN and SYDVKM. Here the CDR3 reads CASSPSGINYGYTF. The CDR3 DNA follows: TGTGCCAGCAGTCCCTCAGGAATTAACTATGGCTACACCTTC.

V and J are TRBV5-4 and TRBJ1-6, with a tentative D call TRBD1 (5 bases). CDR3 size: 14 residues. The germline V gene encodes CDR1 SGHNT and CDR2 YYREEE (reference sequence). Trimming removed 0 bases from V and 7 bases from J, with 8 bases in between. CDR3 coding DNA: TGTGCCAGCAGCTTGGGACAGCAAAATTCACCCCTCCACTTT. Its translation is CASSLGQQNSPLHF.

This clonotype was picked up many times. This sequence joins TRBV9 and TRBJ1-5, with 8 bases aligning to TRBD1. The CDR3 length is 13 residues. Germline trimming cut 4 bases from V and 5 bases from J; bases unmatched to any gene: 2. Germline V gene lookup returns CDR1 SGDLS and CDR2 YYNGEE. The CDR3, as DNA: TGTGCCAGCAGCAGGGGACAGGATCAGCCCCAGCATTTT. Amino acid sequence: CASSRGQDQPQHF.

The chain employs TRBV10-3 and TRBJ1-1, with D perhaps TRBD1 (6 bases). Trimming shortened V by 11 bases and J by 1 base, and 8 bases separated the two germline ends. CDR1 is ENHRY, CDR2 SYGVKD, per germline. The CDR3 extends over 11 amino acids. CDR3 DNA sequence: TGTGCCGTACAGGGGAACACTGAAGCTTTCTTT. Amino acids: CAVQGNTEAFF.

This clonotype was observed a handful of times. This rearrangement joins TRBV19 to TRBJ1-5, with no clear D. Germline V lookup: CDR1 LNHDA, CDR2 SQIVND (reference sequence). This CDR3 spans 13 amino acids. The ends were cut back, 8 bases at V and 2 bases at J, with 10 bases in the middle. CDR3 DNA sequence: TGTGCCAGTCGAGGTGGTGGCAATCAGCCCCAGCATTTT. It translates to CASRGGGNQPQHF.

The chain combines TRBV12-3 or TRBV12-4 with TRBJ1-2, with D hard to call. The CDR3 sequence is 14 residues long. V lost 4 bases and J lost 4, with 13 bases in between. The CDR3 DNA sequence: TGTGCCAGCAGTTCAATAGACTGGTTCTATGGCTACACCTTC. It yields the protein CASSSIDWFYGYTF.

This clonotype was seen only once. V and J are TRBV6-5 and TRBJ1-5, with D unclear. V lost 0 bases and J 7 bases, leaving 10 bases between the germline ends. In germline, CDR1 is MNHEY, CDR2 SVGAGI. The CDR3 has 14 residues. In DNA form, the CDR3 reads TGTGCCAGCAGTTACTCGGCCAGAAACCAGCCCCAGCATTTT. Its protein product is CASSYSARNQPQHF.

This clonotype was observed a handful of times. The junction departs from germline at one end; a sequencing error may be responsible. Written as DNA, the CDR3 is TGCAGTGCTAGAGCTGGACGGTGGGGGGACTTC. Amino acids: CSARAGRWGDF. The rearrangement joins TRBV20-1 to TRBJ2-7, with a tentative D call TRBD2 (6 bases). CDR3 length: 11 amino acids. Germline loops: CDR1 DFQATT, CDR2 SNEGSKA (reference sequence).

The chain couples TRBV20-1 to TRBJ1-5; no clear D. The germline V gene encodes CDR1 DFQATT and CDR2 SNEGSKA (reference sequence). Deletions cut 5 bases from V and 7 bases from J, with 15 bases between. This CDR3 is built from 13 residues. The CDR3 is CSASRGFGQPQHF. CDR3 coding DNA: TGCAGTGCTTCTCGGGGTTTCGGGCAGCCCCAGCATTTT.

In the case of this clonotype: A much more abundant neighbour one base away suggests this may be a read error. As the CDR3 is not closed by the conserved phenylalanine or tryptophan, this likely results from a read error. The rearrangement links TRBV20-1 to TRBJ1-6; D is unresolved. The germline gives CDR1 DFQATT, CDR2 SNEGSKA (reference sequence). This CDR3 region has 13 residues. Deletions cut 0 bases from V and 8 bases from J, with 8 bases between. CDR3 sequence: CSAREQPDSPLHS. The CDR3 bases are TGCAGTGCTAGAGAACAACCAGATTCACCCCTCCACTCT.

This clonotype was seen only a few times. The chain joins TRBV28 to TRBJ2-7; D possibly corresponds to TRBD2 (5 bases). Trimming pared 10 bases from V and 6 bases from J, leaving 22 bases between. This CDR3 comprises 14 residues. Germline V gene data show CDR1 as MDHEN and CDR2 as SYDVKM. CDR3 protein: CATAAQRYFGEQYF. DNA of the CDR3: TGTGCCACCGCCGCCCAGCGGTACTTCGGCGAGCAGTACTTC.

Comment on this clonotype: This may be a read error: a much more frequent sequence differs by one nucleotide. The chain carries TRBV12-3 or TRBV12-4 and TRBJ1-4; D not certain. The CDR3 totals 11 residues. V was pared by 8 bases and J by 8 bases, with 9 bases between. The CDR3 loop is CASLKVEKLFF. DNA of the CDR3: TGTGCCAGCCTGAAGGTAGAAAAACTGTTTTTT.

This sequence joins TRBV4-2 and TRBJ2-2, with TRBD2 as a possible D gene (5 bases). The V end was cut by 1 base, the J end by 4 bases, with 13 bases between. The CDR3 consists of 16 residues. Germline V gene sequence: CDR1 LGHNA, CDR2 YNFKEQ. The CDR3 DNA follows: TGTGCCAGCAGCCAAGGCCTGCGTGAGGGCACCGGGGAGCTGTTTTTT. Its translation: CASSQGLREGTGELFF.

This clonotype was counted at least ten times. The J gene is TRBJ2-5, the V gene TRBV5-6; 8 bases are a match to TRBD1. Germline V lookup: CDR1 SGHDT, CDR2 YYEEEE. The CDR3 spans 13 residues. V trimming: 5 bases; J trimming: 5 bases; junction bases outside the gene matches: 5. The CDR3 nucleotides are TGTGCCAGCAGTCCGGACAGGGACGAGACCCAGTACTTC. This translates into CASSPDRDETQYF. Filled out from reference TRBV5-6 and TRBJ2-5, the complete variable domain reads DAGVTQSPTHLIKTRGQQVTLRCSPKSGHDTVSWYQQALGQGPQFIFQYYEEEERQRGNFPDRFSGHQFPNYSSELNVNALLLGDSALYLCASSPDRDETQYFGPGTRLLVL.

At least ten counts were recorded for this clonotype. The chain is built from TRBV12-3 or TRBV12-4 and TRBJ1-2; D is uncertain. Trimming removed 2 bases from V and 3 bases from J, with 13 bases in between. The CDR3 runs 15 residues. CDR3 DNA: TGTGCCAGCAGTTTATTGGTGGGGAAGGACTATGGCTACACCTTC. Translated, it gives CASSLLVGKDYGYTF.